Below, 8 T cell receptor beta chains from the same sample are listed, as sequenced in a study of cytomegalovirus exposure and HLA in healthy donors (dated by TCRdb to about 2017). Library creation used the immunoSEQ multiplex PCR assay. The multiplex PCR relied on a mix of 60 forward primers for TCR Vbeta segments and 13 reverse primers for TCR Jbeta segments. The table was pulled from immuneACCESS by TCRdb, which kept in-frame rearrangements only. Such tables lose some clones; where checked, under half of the loss comes from unresolved V genes, and the rest has no known cause. The sample contains about 110,000 clones, approximately 76% of them found a single time. The ten biggest clones cover about 2% of the sample. Material for sequencing was PBMCs. The receptors come from a man between 18 and 29 years old in good health and CMV-seronegative.

This rearrangement joins TRBV29-1 to TRBJ2-5; TRBD1 agrees at 7 bases. Germline trimming cut 7 bases from V and 5 bases from J; bases unmatched to any gene: 7. CDR3 size: 12 residues. CDR1 and CDR2 (germline): SQVTM, ANQGSEA. The CDR3 region has the DNA TGCAGCGCTGGGACAGCCGTGGAGACCCAGTACTTC. It codes for CSAGTAVETQYF.

V usage is TRBV12-5 and J usage is TRBJ1-1; the D is unclear. Trimming shortened V by 3 bases and J by 7 bases, and 12 bases separated the two germline ends. The germline gives CDR1 LGHNT, CDR2 FRNRAP. The CDR3 contains 13 residues. The CDR3 nucleotides are TGTGCTAGTGGTTTTGGAGGGTTCAGTGAAGCTTTCTTT. It encodes CASGFGGFSEAFF.

The rearrangement links TRBV2 to TRBJ1-5; D is unresolved. V lost 6 bases and J lost 0, with 12 bases in between. There are 15 residues in the CDR3. The V gene's germline CDR1 is SNHLY and CDR2 FYNNEI. CDR3 protein: CASRSSGTSNQPQHF. DNA of the CDR3: TGTGCCAGCAGGTCAAGCGGCACTAGCAATCAGCCCCAGCATTTT.

The chain combines TRBV28 with TRBJ2-7, with D perhaps matching TRBD2 (5 bases). Looked up from germline, CDR1 is MDHEN and CDR2 is SYDVKM. The CDR3 consists of 13 residues. Trimming removed 8 bases from V and 0 bases from J, with 11 bases in between. The CDR3 DNA reads as TGTGCCAGCCGGGAACCTAGCTCCTACGAGCAGTACTTC. Its translation: CASREPSSYEQYF.

The chain carries TRBV4-1 and TRBJ1-3; D not certain. Trimming took 5 bases from V and 4 from J, leaving 6 bases between them. This CDR3 has 12 amino acids. Germline V gene lookup returns CDR1 MGHRA and CDR2 YSYEKL. CDR3 sequence (DNA): TGCGCCAGCAGCGCGGAGGGAAACACCATATATTTT. This codes for CASSAEGNTIYF.

The rearrangement uses TRBV12-5 and TRBJ1-1, with TRBD1 as a possible D gene (5 bases). The V gene's germline CDR1 is LGHNT and CDR2 FRNRAP. This CDR3 has 14 amino acids. V lost 7 bases and J lost 2, with 14 bases in between. CDR3 coding DNA: TGTGCTAGTGCCCCGGACAACTTTAACACTGAAGCTTTCTTT. Translating gives CASAPDNFNTEAFF. The full variable domain, in which reference TRBV12-5 and TRBJ1-1 provide the parts outside the CDR3, is DARVTQTPRHKVTEMGQEVTMRCQPILGHNTVFWYRQTMMQGLELLAYFRNRAPLDDSGMPKDRFSAEMPDATLATLKIQPSEPRDSAVYFCASAPDNFNTEAFFGQGTRLTVV.

This sequence joins TRBV6-6 and TRBJ1-5; D uncertain. Germline CDR1 is MNHNY and CDR2 is SVGAGI (reference sequence). The CDR3 is 14 amino acids. V lost 0 bases and J lost 5, with 8 bases in between. The CDR3 DNA reads TGTGCCAGCAGTTACTCGATCGGGGATCAGCCCCAGCATTTT. This encodes CASSYSIGDQPQHF.

The chain joins TRBV20-1 to TRBJ1-2; D ambiguous. The V end lost 5 bases, the J end lost 8 bases, and 12 bases lay between the germline ends. The germline CDR1 and CDR2 sequences are DFQATT and SNEGSKA (reference sequence). This CDR3 is built from 11 residues. CDR3 DNA: TGCAGTGCTTGGGGAGGACTAGGCTACACCTTC. Residues: CSAWGGLGYTF.